These T cell receptor beta chains were read from a single sample in a study of control samples from healthy donors and cancer patients. Measured with immunoSEQ multiplex PCR; TCRdb has only the in-frame clones, and not every one. Among more than 95,000 clones, 85% to 95% were seen once, and the ten largest hold under 0.7%. Sequencing was performed on PBMCs. The receptors were sampled from a man aged 80 or over with head and neck cancer. CDR3s include the opening cysteine and the closing phenylalanine or tryptophan. The D gene is left open where the match is weak. The listing skips clone size in some rows; elsewhere it reads once, few, many or a size class.

J gene | V gene | D gene | clone size | CDR3 DNA | CDR3 protein
TRBJ1-2 | TRBV5-4 | . | few | TGTGCCAGCAGCCCATGGGGGGGGGCTAGGAACTATGGCTACACCTTC | CASSPWGGARNYGYTF
TRBJ2-2 | TRBV5-5 | . | . | TGTGCCAGCAGCTTGGGTCCTGAGCTGTTTTTT | CASSLGPELFF
TRBJ2-7 | TRBV5-4 | . | . | TGTGCCAGCAGCTTGGACGGGGGATACGAGCAGTACTTC | CASSLDGGYEQYF
TRBJ1-4 | TRBV9 | . | . | TGTGCCAGCAGGAGGTCAGGTAATGAAAAACTGTTTTTT | CASRRSGNEKLFF
TRBJ1-4 | TRBV18 | . | . | TGTGCCAGCTCACCGGGGCCCTGGGCAACTAATGAAAAACTGTTTTTT | CASSPGPWATNEKLFF
TRBJ1-3 | TRBV10-3 | . | . | TGTGCCATCAGTGAGTCGATTCGCTCGGGCTCTGGAAACACCATATATTTT | CAISESIRSGSGNTIYF
TRBJ2-1 | TRBV10-3 | . | . | TGTGCCATCAGTGAGTCCAGTACCTACAATGAGCAGTTCTTC | CAISESSTYNEQFF
TRBJ1-5 | TRBV30 | . | . | TGTGCCTGGAGTTTTAAGGTTACGGAGAGCAATCAGCCCCAGCATTTT | CAWSFKVTESNQPQHF
TRBJ1-2 | TRBV29-1 | . | once | TGCAGCGTTGGGCGGTCCTGGGAGGGCTACACCTTC | CSVGRSWEGYTF
TRBJ1-2 | TRBV5-8 | TRBD1 | . | TGTGCCAGCAGCTTTGAGGGGGCGAGGGGCTACACCTTC | CASSFEGARGYTF
TRBJ2-3 | TRBV6-4 | TRBD2 | . | TGTGCCAGCAGTCCTAGCGGGGGGGCCACAGATACGCAGTATTTT | CASSPSGGATDTQYF
TRBJ1-5 | TRBV30 | . | few | TGTGCCTGGAGTGTACTGGGCAATCAGCCCCAGCATTTT | CAWSVLGNQPQHF
TRBJ2-6 | TRBV29-1 | TRBD1 | . | TGCAGCGTTGAGAACAGGGGTGGATCTGGGGCCAACGTCCTGACTTTC | CSVENRGGSGANVLTF
TRBJ2-2 | TRBV7-7 | . | . | TGTGCCAGCAGCTTGGGACTGGCGAACACCGGGGAGCTGTTTTTT | CASSLGLANTGELFF
TRBJ2-7 | TRBV7-9 | TRBD1 | . | TGTGCCAGCAGCTTAATGGGGACAGGCAACTACGAGCAGTACTTC | CASSLMGTGNYEQYF
TRBJ1-1 | TRBV5-8 | . | once | TGTGCCAGCAGCTCATTCAGGAACACTGAAGCTTTCTTT | CASSSFRNTEAFF
TRBJ2-5 | TRBV30 | . | . | TGTGCCTGGTCGACAGACCAAGAGACCCAGTACTTC | CAWSTDQETQYF
TRBJ2-7 | TRBV23-1 | TRBD1 | . | TGCGCCAGCAGTCAGGGACAGTCTTCTTACGAGCAGTACTTC | CASSQGQSSYEQYF